These T cell receptor beta chains were read from a single sample in a study of early T cells in non-severe SARS-CoV-2 infection. TCRdb processed the 5' RACE reads anew with MiXCR; each CDR3 protein has one entry. The sample contains about 100,000 distinct CDR3 sequences, over 10% of which appear only once. Sequenced sample: whole blood. Every receptor here comes from an adult who was a healthcare worker with PCR-confirmed SARS-CoV-2 infection or an uninfected control (not recorded which). The conserved cysteine and the conserved F or W are not part of the CDR3 here. Size is omitted from some rows. Given values are once, few, many or a class for expanded clones.

clone_size j_call v_call cdr3_aa
- TRBJ2-1 TRBV6-1 ASSESIAGGSYNEQF
many TRBJ1-2 TRBV25-1 ASRGDREVNGYT
few TRBJ2-6 TRBV5-1 ASSFGTGVLGSGANVLT
- TRBJ1-3 TRBV7-2 ASSLSSAGRFPGNTIY
- TRBJ1-3 TRBV7-7 ASPTKAGNTIY
few TRBJ2-5 TRBV5-4 ASSPPPGPRGETQY
few TRBJ2-5 TRBV11-2 ASRGLGLGTQY
- TRBJ2-4 TRBV18 ASSPNRDDIQY
- TRBJ2-3 TRBV5-1 ASSSYRSTDTQY
many TRBJ2-2 TRBV29-1 SVEWNTGELF
many TRBJ2-2 TRBV4-1 ASSRAAVQGVTGELF
many TRBJ1-5 TRBV23-1 ASSQPARTGFHQPQH
many TRBJ2-1 TRBV3-1 ASSQEGTGKNEQF
- TRBJ1-6 TRBV12-3/TRBV12-4 ASSLSSSYNSPLH
- TRBJ2-7 TRBV5-5 ASSFRQGYYEQY
many TRBJ2-3 TRBV7-9 ASSRQGDTQY
many TRBJ2-2 TRBV20-1 SASWFPDTGELF
- TRBJ2-7 TRBV28 ASRAGTAYEQY
- TRBJ1-2 TRBV28 ASGSGRDGYT
- TRBJ1-1 TRBV20-1 SARDPNPGSSEAF
- TRBJ2-7 TRBV5-1 ASSFNPRGGYEQY
- TRBJ1-2 TRBV28 ASSSPRGDAMTRYT
- TRBJ2-7 TRBV18 ASSQKGAYEQY
many TRBJ1-2 TRBV10-3 AISEDLNYGYT
- TRBJ1-2 TRBV11-2 ASSPEDRNYGYT
many TRBJ1-6 TRBV20-1 SASWGETLH
many TRBJ2-4 TRBV5-1 ASSTRGQGIDIQY